The 27 T cell receptor beta chains reported below all come from one sample, sequenced in a study of graft-versus-host responses after intestinal transplantation. Method: immunoSEQ multiplex PCR; TCRdb's copy keeps in-frame clones and lacks some. Among more than 100,000 clones listed, 80% to 95% were seen once. No antigens are known for them. The sequencing here drew on unstimulated CD8+ T cells sorted from spleen or lymph node cells, taken before intestinal transplant. These receptors all stem from a human donor who received an intestinal transplant.

The chain links TRBV13 to TRBJ1-6, with TRBD1 identical over 7 bases. The germline V gene has CDR1 PRHDT and CDR2 FYEKMQ (reference sequence). The CDR3 spans 14 residues. Trimming took 4 bases from V and 15 from J; bases not matched to a gene: 12. The CDR3 sequence: CASSSAMTGFVLHF. DNA for the CDR3: TGTGCCAGCAGCTCGGCCATGACAGGGTTTGTCCTCCACTTT.

This clone was seen only once. The rearrangement joins TRBV11-3 to TRBJ1-1; 8 nucleotides agree with TRBD1. The CDR3 is made up of 14 amino acids. V dropped 1 base and J dropped 7; count of bases not matched to a gene: 5. CDR1 and CDR2 from the germline V gene are SGHNT and YENEEA. CDR3 residues: CASSLGQTGGEAFF. CDR3 coding DNA: TGTGCCAGCAGCTTAGGACAAACAGGGGGTGAAGCTTTCTTT.

V gene TRBV5-5 combines with J gene TRBJ1-1; 7 nucleotides line up with TRBD1. Germline V lookup: CDR1 SGHKS, CDR2 YYEKEE (reference sequence). This CDR3 is 13 amino acids long. Germline trimming cut 3 bases from V and 12 bases from J; bases unmatched to any gene: 11. In nucleotides, the CDR3 is TGTGCCAGCAGCTGGGAGGTGGACAGGAGGACTTTCTTT. This gives the protein CASSWEVDRRTFF.

CDR3 DNA sequence: TGTGCCAGCAGTCCCTCCCAGGGTCGAAATGAAAAACTGTTTTTT. Translating it yields CASSPSQGRNEKLFF. The chain links TRBV6-5 to TRBJ1-4; possible D gene TRBD1, 5 bases. The length of the CDR3 is 15 residues. Per the germline V gene, CDR1 is MNHEY and CDR2 is SVGAGI. Trimming stripped 5 bases from V and 5 bases from J, with 15 bases between.

V and J are TRBV7-9 and TRBJ2-5, with 8 bases aligning to TRBD2. This CDR3 is 13 amino acids long. The V segment lost 4 bases and the J segment 5 bases; nucleotides outside the gene matches: 3. Per the germline V gene, CDR1 is SEHNR and CDR2 is FQNEAQ (reference sequence). The CDR3 coding sequence is TGTGCCAGCAGCTGGGCTAGCGGGGAGACCCAGTACTTC. Translation: CASSWASGETQYF. Filled out from reference TRBV7-9 and TRBJ2-5, the complete variable domain reads DTGVSQNPRHKITKRGQNVTFRCDPISEHNRLYWYRQTLGQGPEFLTYFQNEAQLEKSRLLSDRFSAERPKGSFSTLEIQRTEQGDSAMYLCASSWASGETQYFGPGTRLLVL.

This chain connects TRBV9 to TRBJ2-1; D is unresolved. The CDR3 totals 14 residues. CDR1 and CDR2 from the germline V gene are SGDLS and YYNGEE. The V end was cut by 0 bases, the J end by 2 bases, with 6 bases between. CDR3 nucleotide sequence: TGTGCCAGCAGCGTAGAAGACACCTACAATGAGCAGTTCTTC. Its translation is CASSVEDTYNEQFF.

The V gene is TRBV6-1, the J gene TRBJ1-5; no clear D. CDR1 and CDR2 (germline): MNHNS, SASEGT. Trimming took off 5 bases at V and 0 bases at J, with 11 bases between the two ends. This CDR3 contains 15 residues. This CDR3 is CASSPTVYSNQPQHF. For the CDR3, the DNA is TGTGCCAGCAGTCCTACAGTTTATAGCAATCAGCCCCAGCATTTT.

This CDR3 reads CSAFGYEQFF. The CDR3 DNA follows: TGCAGTGCTTTTGGCTATGAGCAGTTCTTC. V is TRBV20-1 and J is TRBJ2-1; D gene unclear. CDR3 length: 10 amino acids. V gave up 5 bases and J gave up 8 bases, with 7 bases separating them. The V gene's germline CDR1 is DFQATT and CDR2 SNEGSKA (reference sequence).

As regards this clone: One junction end disagrees with the germline gene, perhaps due to a read error. The chain joins TRBV5-4 to TRBJ2-5; D gene unclear. From germline, CDR1 is SGHNT and CDR2 YYREEE (reference sequence). This CDR3 comprises 12 residues. The CDR3 nucleotides are TGTGCCAGCAGCTCCTATTGGTCAGCCTTGAACTTC. Protein product: CASSSYWSALNF.

V gene TRBV9 combines with J gene TRBJ2-1; 11 positions match TRBD2. Germline values: CDR1 SGDLS, CDR2 YYNGEE. This CDR3 spans 16 amino acids. V was pared by 3 bases and J by 4 bases, with 6 bases of the junction left unmatched. The CDR3 DNA sequence: TGTGCCAGCAGCGGTGCACTAGCGGGGGCTTACAATGAGCAGTTCTTC. Its protein product is CASSGALAGAYNEQFF.

The V call is TRBV19, the J call TRBJ2-1, with TRBD2 as a possible D gene (5 bases). CDR3 length equals 13 residues. The germline gives CDR1 LNHDA, CDR2 SQIVND (reference sequence). V was pared by 3 bases and J by 4 bases, with 7 bases between. The CDR3: CASSIGMYNEQFF. The CDR3 DNA reads TGTGCCAGTAGTATCGGGATGTACAATGAGCAGTTCTTC.

The genes are TRBV6-5 and TRBJ1-2; TRBD1 matches at 8 bases. This CDR3 spans 15 amino acids. With 3 bases clipped from V and 1 base from J, the junction kept 4 bases outside the gene matches. The germline CDR1 and CDR2 sequences are MNHEY and SVGAGI. The CDR3: CASSYMGQDNYGYTF. CDR3 sequence (DNA): TGTGCCAGCAGTTATATGGGACAGGATAACTATGGCTACACCTTC.

V and J are TRBV30 and TRBJ2-2; D call uncertain. The V end was cut by 4 bases, the J end by 7 bases, with 4 bases between. Germline V gene sequence: CDR1 GTSNPN, CDR2 SVGIG (reference sequence). The CDR3 totals 10 residues. Here the CDR3 reads CAWTNGELFF. The CDR3 nucleotides are TGTGCCTGGACCAACGGGGAGCTGTTTTTT. The whole variable domain, remainder taken from reference TRBV30 and TRBJ2-2, is SQTIHQWPATLVQPVGSPLSLECTVEGTSNPNLYWYRQAAGRGLQLLFYSVGIGQISSEVPQNLSASRPQDRQFILSSKKLLLSDSGFYLCAWTNGELFFGEGSRLTVL.

This chain connects TRBV5-6 to TRBJ1-2, with 7 bases fitting TRBD1. Trimming at V came to 4 bases and at J to 2 bases, leaving 5 bases not matched to a gene. Per germline, CDR1 SGHDT and CDR2 YYEEEE. The CDR3 length is 14 residues. CDR3: CASSIRDSNYGYTF. CDR3 DNA: TGTGCCAGCAGCATCCGGGACAGCAACTATGGCTACACCTTC.

This clone was counted once. The V and J genes are TRBV2 and TRBJ2-5; D is perhaps TRBD2 (5 bases). The CDR3 loop spans 14 amino acids. Trimming pared 7 bases from V and 7 bases from J, leaving 19 bases between. Germline loops: CDR1 SNHLY, CDR2 FYNNEI. The CDR3 reads CASISPGSQRTQYF. In nucleotides, the CDR3 is TGTGCCAGCATCAGCCCGGGATCCCAAAGGACCCAGTACTTC.

The chain couples TRBV21-1 to TRBJ2-7; the D call TRBD2 from the table was never checked on the DNA. TRBV21-1 is a known pseudogene. The CDR3 is made up of 13 amino acids. The DNA of the CDR3 is TGTGCCAGCAACGTAGCTATCGCCTACGAGCAGTACTTC. Encoded protein: CASNVAIAYEQYF.

This clone was detected only once. The rearrangement joins TRBV5-4 to TRBJ1-2; D perhaps matches TRBD1 (6 bases). CDR1 is SGHNT, CDR2 YYREEE, per germline (reference sequence). The CDR3 sequence is 16 residues long. V gave up 5 bases and J gave up 2 bases, with 19 bases separating them. The CDR3 DNA is TGTGCCAGCAGGGGAGGGAGGGGGAAAGAAAACTATGGCTACACCTTC. Its protein product is CASRGGRGKENYGYTF.

The chain has TRBV2 and TRBJ1-5, with TRBD1 matching over 9 bases. The length of the CDR3 is 17 residues. J lost 4 bases, V lost 4 bases, and 11 bases had no gene match. The germline gives CDR1 SNHLY, CDR2 FYNNEI. CDR3 in DNA: TGTGCCAGCAGTGGTCGGACAGGGGATGTAGGTAATCAGCCCCAGCATTTT. This codes for CASSGRTGDVGNQPQHF.

This chain uses TRBV5-1 with TRBJ2-7; D unclear. Trimming removed 0 bases at V and 9 bases at J, with 13 bases between. Germline V CDR1 and CDR2: SGHRS, YFSETQ. This CDR3 comprises 13 residues. The CDR3 region is CASSLGSEEPQYF. The CDR3 coding sequence is TGCGCCAGCAGCTTGGGGAGTGAGGAGCCGCAGTACTTC.

The rearrangement joins TRBV18 to TRBJ1-1; possible D gene TRBD1, 5 bases. The germline V gene encodes CDR1 KGHSH and CDR2 LQKENI. The CDR3 has 13 amino acids. V was pared by 6 bases and J by 6 bases, with 14 bases between. Here the CDR3 DNA reads TGTGCCAGCTCCCCGTCGGGGGGGTCTGAAGCTTTCTTT. It translates to CASSPSGGSEAFF.

The chain employs TRBV7-8 and TRBJ1-5; TRBD1 matches at 7 bases. This CDR3 has 16 amino acids. Germline V CDR1 and CDR2: SGHVS, FQNEAQ. The junction had 8 bases not matched to a gene; V was cut back by 5 bases and J by 1 base. The CDR3, as DNA: TGTGCCAGCAGCCCAACAGGGGAAATAAGCAATCAGCCCCAGCATTTT. This gives the protein CASSPTGEISNQPQHF. The full variable domain, with the rest looked up from reference TRBV7-8 and TRBJ1-5, is GAGVSQSPRYKVAKRGQDVALRCDPISGHVSLFWYQQALGQGPEFLTYFQNEAQLDKSGLPSDRFFAERPEGSVSTLKIQRTQQEDSAVYLCASSPTGEISNQPQHFGDGTRLSIL.

The rearrangement uses TRBV5-5 and TRBJ2-5; no reliable D call. The end of the DNA is better explained by TRBJ2-7, so the J call may be wrong. The V gene's germline CDR1 is SGHKS and CDR2 YYEKEE (reference sequence). The CDR3 covers 15 residues. CDR3 amino acids: CASSLSWATTYEQYF. In DNA, the CDR3 is TGTGCCAGCAGCTTGAGCTGGGCCACCACCTACGAGCAGTACTTC.

The V and J genes are TRBV28 and TRBJ2-7, with D possibly matching TRBD1 (6 bases). CDR1 is MDHEN, CDR2 SYDVKM, per germline. V shed 6 bases and J shed 0 bases, with 12 bases lying between them. There are 14 residues in the CDR3. CDR3 coding DNA: TGTGCCAGCAGATCAGACAGGACCTCCTACGAGCAGTACTTC. Translation: CASRSDRTSYEQYF.

The chain has TRBV7-9 and TRBJ1-1; D remains unclear. The V and J ends lost 1 base and 5 bases respectively, with 8 bases between them. CDR3 size: 13 residues. The germline CDR1 and CDR2 sequences are SEHNR and FQNEAQ (reference sequence). CDR3 sequence reads: CASSLGERTEAFF. The CDR3 region has the DNA TGTGCCAGCAGCTTAGGGGAGAGGACTGAAGCTTTCTTT.

The rearrangement joins TRBV4-1 to TRBJ1-1; the D is unclear. This CDR3 is built from 13 residues. Trimming left V 1 base short and J 1 base short, with 4 bases between. Germline V gene data show CDR1 as MGHRA and CDR2 as YSYEKL. CDR3 coding DNA: TGCGCCAGCAGCCAAGGCACGAACACTGAAGCTTTCTTT. Translation gives CASSQGTNTEAFF.

This rearrangement joins TRBV10-2 to TRBJ1-5, with TRBD1 matching over 8 bases. V gave up 2 bases and J gave up 6 bases; unmatched junction bases: 9. Per the germline V gene, CDR1 is WSHSY and CDR2 is SAAADI. CDR3 length equals 16 residues. The chain's CDR3 is CASSEPKTGVSQPQHF. DNA for the CDR3: TGCGCCAGCAGTGAGCCTAAGACAGGGGTCTCTCAGCCCCAGCATTTT.

The chain joins TRBV6-1 to TRBJ1-3; TRBD1 is a possible D gene (5 bases). V lost 2 bases and J 1 base, leaving 9 bases between the germline ends. There are 15 residues in the CDR3. Germline-derived CDR1 and CDR2 are MNHNS and SASEGT. CDR3 loop: CASSESRGSGNTIYF. In nucleotides, the CDR3 is TGTGCCAGCAGTGAATCCCGGGGGTCTGGAAACACCATATATTTT.